This T cell receptor beta chain was sequenced for a study of CD4+ T cells in melanoma (dated by TCRdb to between 2021 and 2024). As for the study more broadly: The study investigated neoantigen-specific CD4+ T cells in human melanoma.

The donors were melanoma patients. This clone was found once. Its cognate antigen has yet to be identified. No base-level quality is on record; no much larger clone is a single base apart. Libraries were prepared through the immunoSEQ multiplex PCR assay. The table comes from immuneACCESS by way of TCRdb, which keeps in-frame sequences with V and J called. Part of the clones is missing from these tables; in studies checked, under half for an unresolved V gene and the rest for unknown reasons. The sample profile shows more than 110,000 clones; nearly 95% of them were found once. About 1.5% of the sample rests with the top ten. For CDR1 and CDR2, the germline V gene lists KGHSH and LQKENI. Reading from cysteine to phenylalanine, the CDR3 counts 14 amino acids. Only the CDR3 portion is preserved as DNA: 42 bases, with reading frame beginning at the first base. V loses 2 bases, J loses 1 base, and the germline ends lie 8 bases apart.

Broader findings and caveats from the paper: The report described a correlation between neoantigen-specific CD4+ T cells and the function of CD8+ T cells, macrophages and B cells. Neoantigen-specific CD4+ T cells in melanoma were reported to show diverse differentiation states.

The receptor's source is a human donor with melanoma. This chain is built from TRBV18 and TRBJ2-5; the D gene lacks a confident call. The sequence in DNA is TGTGCCAGCTCACCAACCCAGAGCCAAGAGACCCAGTACTTC. This is translated as CASSPTQSQETQYF.